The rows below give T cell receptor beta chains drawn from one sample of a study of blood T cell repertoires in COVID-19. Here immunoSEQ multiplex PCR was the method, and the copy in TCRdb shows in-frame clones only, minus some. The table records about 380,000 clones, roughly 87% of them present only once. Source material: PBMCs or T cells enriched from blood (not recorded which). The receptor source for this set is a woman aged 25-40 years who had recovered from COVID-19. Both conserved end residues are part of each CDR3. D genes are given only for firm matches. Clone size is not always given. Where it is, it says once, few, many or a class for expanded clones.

CDR3 protein: CASSAGTVNEKLFF
CDR3 DNA: TGTGCCAGCAGTGCTGGGACAGTTAATGAAAAACTGTTTTTT
clone size: .
V gene: TRBV28
J gene: TRBJ1-4
D gene: TRBD1

CDR3 protein: CASSQGTRTGELFF
CDR3 DNA: TGTGCCAGCAGCCAAGGGACTAGAACCGGGGAGCTGTTTTTT
clone size: .
V gene: TRBV14
J gene: TRBJ2-2
D gene: TRBD2

CDR3 protein: CATSAPPLAEFPYEQYF
CDR3 DNA: TGTGCCACCAGCGCCCCCCCACTAGCGGAGTTTCCGTACGAGCAGTACTTC
clone size: .
V gene: TRBV24-1
J gene: TRBJ2-7
D gene: TRBD2

CDR3 protein: CASSLTGVSYGYTF
CDR3 DNA: TGTGCCAGCAGCCTCACAGGGGTCAGCTATGGCTACACCTTC
clone size: .
V gene: TRBV6-5
J gene: TRBJ1-2
D gene: TRBD1

CDR3 protein: CASSPTVNTEAFF
CDR3 DNA: TGTGCCAGTAGCCCGACAGTGAACACTGAAGCTTTCTTT
clone size: .
V gene: TRBV19
J gene: TRBJ1-1
D gene: .

CDR3 protein: CASRLASGPRIYTEAFF
CDR3 DNA: TGTGCAAGTCGCTTAGCCTCAGGGCCGCGAATATACACTGAAGCTTTCTTT
clone size: .
V gene: TRBV12-2
J gene: TRBJ1-1
D gene: .

CDR3 protein: CASSVEAGQRSGNTIYF
CDR3 DNA: TGCGCCAGCAGCGTCGAGGCTGGACAGCGCTCTGGAAACACCATATATTTT
clone size: .
V gene: TRBV5-1
J gene: TRBJ1-3
D gene: .

CDR3 protein: CASSIIGLARGPGTDTQYF
CDR3 DNA: TGTGCCAGTAGTATAATAGGGCTGGCGAGGGGGCCCGGCACAGATACGCAGTATTTT
clone size: .
V gene: TRBV19
J gene: TRBJ2-3
D gene: TRBD1

CDR3 protein: CASSNTLAGEDEQYF
CDR3 DNA: TGTGCCAGTAGTAACACTCTAGCGGGAGAGGACGAGCAGTACTTC
clone size: once
V gene: TRBV19
J gene: TRBJ2-7
D gene: TRBD2

CDR3 protein: CASSPGTGDSLEQFF
CDR3 DNA: TGTGCTAGCAGCCCCGGGACAGGGGACTCTCTTGAGCAGTTCTTC
clone size: once
V gene: TRBV7-7
J gene: TRBJ2-1
D gene: TRBD1

CDR3 protein: CASSQDGSRDPSNYGYTF
CDR3 DNA: TGTGCCAGCAGCCAAGATGGGTCCAGGGATCCGTCTAACTATGGCTACACCTTC
clone size: .
V gene: TRBV3-1/TRBV3-2
J gene: TRBJ1-2
D gene: .

CDR3 protein: CASSFRSGNTIYF
CDR3 DNA: TGTGCCAGCAGCTTCAGGTCTGGAAACACCATATATTTT
clone size: .
V gene: TRBV7-8
J gene: TRBJ1-3
D gene: .

CDR3 protein: CASRTGDYGYTF
CDR3 DNA: TGTGCCAGCAGAACAGGGGACTATGGCTACACCTTC
clone size: .
V gene: TRBV25-1
J gene: TRBJ1-2
D gene: TRBD1

CDR3 protein: CASRSGTSGPDTQYF
CDR3 DNA: TGTGCCAGCAGGAGCGGGACTAGCGGGCCTGATACGCAGTATTTT
clone size: .
V gene: TRBV28
J gene: TRBJ2-3
D gene: TRBD2

CDR3 protein: CASSPRQTGELFF
CDR3 DNA: TGTGCCAGCAGCCCCCGACAGACCGGGGAGCTGTTTTTT
clone size: .
V gene: TRBV7-2
J gene: TRBJ2-2
D gene: .

CDR3 protein: CASSLGGDPQYF
CDR3 DNA: TGTGCCAGCAGTTTAGGGGGCGACCCGCAGTACTTC
clone size: .
V gene: TRBV28
J gene: TRBJ2-7
D gene: .

CDR3 protein: CASSPIAGGLYEQYF
CDR3 DNA: TGTGCCAGCAGCCCCATAGCGGGGGGTCTCTACGAGCAGTACTTC
clone size: .
V gene: TRBV3-1/TRBV3-2
J gene: TRBJ2-7
D gene: TRBD2

CDR3 protein: CASSEPWGGSANNEQFF
CDR3 DNA: TGTGCCAGCAGCGAACCTTGGGGCGGGAGCGCTAACAATGAGCAGTTCTTC
clone size: few
V gene: TRBV5-8
J gene: TRBJ2-1
D gene: TRBD2

CDR3 protein: CASSSAGGQETQYF
CDR3 DNA: TGTGCCAGCAGCTCAGCGGGGGGGCAAGAGACCCAGTACTTC
clone size: .
V gene: TRBV7-3
J gene: TRBJ2-5
D gene: TRBD2

CDR3 protein: CAISRGGQNFYGYTF
CDR3 DNA: TGTGCCATCAGTCGAGGAGGACAGAACTTCTATGGCTACACCTTC
clone size: .
V gene: TRBV10-3
J gene: TRBJ1-2
D gene: .

CDR3 protein: CAWSGLDGETQYF
CDR3 DNA: TGTGCCTGGAGTGGGCTAGATGGAGAGACCCAGTACTTC
clone size: .
V gene: TRBV30
J gene: TRBJ2-5
D gene: .

CDR3 protein: CASSQGTGYQPQHF
CDR3 DNA: TGCGCCAGCAGTCAAGGGACAGGCTATCAGCCCCAGCATTTT
clone size: .
V gene: TRBV23-1
J gene: TRBJ1-5
D gene: TRBD1

CDR3 protein: CSVWARSEETQYF
CDR3 DNA: TGCAGCGTGTGGGCCAGATCCGAAGAGACCCAGTACTTC
clone size: .
V gene: TRBV29-1
J gene: TRBJ2-5
D gene: .

CDR3 protein: CASSLAAGTSGTYIQYF
CDR3 DNA: TGTGCCAGCAGCTTGGCTGCCGGGACTAGCGGGACGTACATTCAGTACTTC
clone size: .
V gene: TRBV5-4
J gene: TRBJ2-4
D gene: TRBD2

CDR3 protein: CASNAGNSITGELFF
CDR3 DNA: TGCGCCAGTAACGCAGGGAATTCTATAACCGGGGAGCTGTTTTTT
clone size: .
V gene: TRBV5-1
J gene: TRBJ2-2
D gene: .

CDR3 protein: CASSSLTGVYNEQFF
CDR3 DNA: TGTGCCAGCAGCTCCTTGACAGGGGTCTACAATGAGCAGTTCTTC
clone size: .
V gene: TRBV11-2
J gene: TRBJ2-1
D gene: TRBD1

CDR3 protein: CASSQIGNSGQETQYF
CDR3 DNA: TGTGCCAGCAGCCAAATCGGAAACAGTGGGCAAGAGACCCAGTACTTC
clone size: once
V gene: TRBV3-1/TRBV3-2
J gene: TRBJ2-5
D gene: .

CDR3 protein: CASSLLVTSYNEQFF
CDR3 DNA: TGTGCCAGCAGCTTACTAGTGACCTCCTACAATGAGCAGTTCTTC
clone size: .
V gene: TRBV7-2
J gene: TRBJ2-1
D gene: .

CDR3 protein: CASSRGRQGVFKQYF
CDR3 DNA: TGTGCCAGCAGCCGCGGGAGACAGGGGGTCTTCAAGCAGTACTTC
clone size: .
V gene: TRBV11-2
J gene: TRBJ2-7
D gene: TRBD1

CDR3 protein: CAWREGWANTEAFF
CDR3 DNA: TGTGCCTGGAGGGAGGGCTGGGCGAACACTGAAGCTTTCTTT
clone size: .
V gene: TRBV30
J gene: TRBJ1-1
D gene: .

CDR3 protein: CASTRKAGAGYQETQYF
CDR3 DNA: TGTGCCAGTACGAGGAAAGCGGGAGCCGGGTACCAAGAGACCCAGTACTTC
clone size: .
V gene: TRBV19
J gene: TRBJ2-5
D gene: TRBD2

CDR3 protein: CASSARGTGGYYEQYF
CDR3 DNA: TGTGCCAGCAGCGCCCGGGGGACGGGAGGGTACTACGAGCAGTACTTC
clone size: .
V gene: TRBV13
J gene: TRBJ2-7
D gene: TRBD2

CDR3 protein: CASSLSVTSGGEQYF
CDR3 DNA: TGTGCCAGCAGCTTATCTGTGACTAGCGGTGGGGAGCAGTACTTC
clone size: .
V gene: TRBV7-2
J gene: TRBJ2-7
D gene: TRBD2

CDR3 protein: CASSSPGRKSSYEQYF
CDR3 DNA: TGTGCCAGCAGTTCCCCGGGGAGGAAGAGCTCCTACGAGCAGTACTTC
clone size: .
V gene: TRBV28
J gene: TRBJ2-7
D gene: .

CDR3 protein: CASRKTGVNQPQHF
CDR3 DNA: TGTGCCAGCAGGAAAACAGGGGTGAATCAGCCCCAGCATTTT
clone size: .
V gene: TRBV6-5
J gene: TRBJ1-5
D gene: TRBD1

CDR3 protein: CASSMGGYSGANVLTF
CDR3 DNA: TGTGCCAGCAGCATGGGCGGATACTCTGGGGCCAACGTCCTGACTTTC
clone size: .
V gene: TRBV5-4
J gene: TRBJ2-6
D gene: .

CDR3 protein: CASSQIAGRGETQYF
CDR3 DNA: TGTGCCAGCAGCCAGATAGCGGGCCGGGGGGAGACCCAGTACTTC
clone size: .
V gene: TRBV4-2
J gene: TRBJ2-5
D gene: TRBD2

CDR3 protein: CASSPPAIHRGSYGYTF
CDR3 DNA: TGTGCCAGCAGTCCACCCGCGATCCACAGGGGGTCCTATGGCTACACCTTC
clone size: .
V gene: TRBV28
J gene: TRBJ1-2
D gene: TRBD1

CDR3 protein: CASSPAAGRHNEQFF
CDR3 DNA: TGTGCCAGCAGCCCAGCAGCGGGAAGGCACAATGAGCAGTTCTTC
clone size: .
V gene: TRBV7-6
J gene: TRBJ2-1
D gene: TRBD2

CDR3 protein: CASSEDRGTGYTF
CDR3 DNA: TGTGCCAGCAGTGAGGACAGGGGAACGGGCTACACCTTC
clone size: .
V gene: TRBV6-4
J gene: TRBJ1-2
D gene: TRBD1

CDR3 protein: CSASGQTHNEQFF
CDR3 DNA: TGCAGTGCTAGTGGACAGACCCACAATGAGCAGTTCTTC
clone size: .
V gene: TRBV20-1
J gene: TRBJ2-1
D gene: .

CDR3 protein: CASGPAGRWQPQHF
CDR3 DNA: TGTGCCAGCGGGCCCGCAGGGCGGTGGCAGCCCCAGCATTTT
clone size: .
V gene: TRBV27
J gene: TRBJ1-5
D gene: .